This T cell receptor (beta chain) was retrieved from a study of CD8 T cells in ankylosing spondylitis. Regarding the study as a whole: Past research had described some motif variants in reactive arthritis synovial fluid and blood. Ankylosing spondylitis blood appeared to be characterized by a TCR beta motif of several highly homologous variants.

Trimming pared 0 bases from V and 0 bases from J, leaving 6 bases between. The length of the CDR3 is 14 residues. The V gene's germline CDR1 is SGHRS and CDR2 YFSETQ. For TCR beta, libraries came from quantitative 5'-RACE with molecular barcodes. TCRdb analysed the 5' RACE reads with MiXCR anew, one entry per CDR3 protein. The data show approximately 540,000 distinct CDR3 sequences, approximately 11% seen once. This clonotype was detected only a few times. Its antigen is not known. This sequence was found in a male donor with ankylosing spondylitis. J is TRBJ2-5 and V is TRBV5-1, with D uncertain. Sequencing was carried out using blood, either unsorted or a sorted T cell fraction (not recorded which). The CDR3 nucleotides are TGCGCCAGCAGCTTGGTTGCAGACCAAGAGACCCAGTACTTC. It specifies CASSLVADQETQYF. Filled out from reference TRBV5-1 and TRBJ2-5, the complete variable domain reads KAGVTQTPRYLIKTRGQQVTLSCSPISGHRSVSWYQQTPGQGLQFLFEYFSETQRNKGNFPGRFSGRQFSNSRSEMNVSTLELGDSALYLCASSLVADQETQYFGPGTRLLVL.